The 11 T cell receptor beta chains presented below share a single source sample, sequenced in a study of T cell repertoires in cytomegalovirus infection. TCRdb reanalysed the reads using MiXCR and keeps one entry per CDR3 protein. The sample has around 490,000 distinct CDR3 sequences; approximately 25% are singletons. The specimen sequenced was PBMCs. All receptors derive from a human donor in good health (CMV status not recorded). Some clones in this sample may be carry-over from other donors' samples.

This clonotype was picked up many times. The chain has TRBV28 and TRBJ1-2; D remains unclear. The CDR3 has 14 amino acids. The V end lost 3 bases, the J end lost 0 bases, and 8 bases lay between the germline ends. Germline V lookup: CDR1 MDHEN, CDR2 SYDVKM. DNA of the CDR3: TGTGCCAGCAGTTTCGACACTTCTAACTATGGCTACACCTTC. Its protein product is CASSFDTSNYGYTF.

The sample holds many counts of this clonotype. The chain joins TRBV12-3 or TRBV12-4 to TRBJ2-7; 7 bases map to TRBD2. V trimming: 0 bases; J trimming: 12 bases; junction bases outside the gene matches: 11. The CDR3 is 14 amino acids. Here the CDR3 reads CASSLASQRGSWYV. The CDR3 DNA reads TGTGCCAGCAGTTTAGCGTCCCAGCGGGGCTCTTGGTACGTC.

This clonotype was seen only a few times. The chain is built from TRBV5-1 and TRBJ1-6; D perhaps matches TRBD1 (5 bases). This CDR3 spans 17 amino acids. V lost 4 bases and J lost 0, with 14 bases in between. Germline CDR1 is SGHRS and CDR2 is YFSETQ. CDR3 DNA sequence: TGCGCCAGCAGCCGGGATACGACAGACTCCTATAATTCACCCCTCCACTTT. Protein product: CASSRDTTDSYNSPLHF.

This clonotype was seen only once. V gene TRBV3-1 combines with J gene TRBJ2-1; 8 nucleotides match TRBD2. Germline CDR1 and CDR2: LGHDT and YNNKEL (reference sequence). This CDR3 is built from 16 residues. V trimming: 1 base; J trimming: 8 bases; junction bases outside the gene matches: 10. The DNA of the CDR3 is TGTGCCAGCAGCCAAGTGTCCGGGAGGGCCGGGTATGAGCAGTTCTTC. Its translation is CASSQVSGRAGYEQFF.

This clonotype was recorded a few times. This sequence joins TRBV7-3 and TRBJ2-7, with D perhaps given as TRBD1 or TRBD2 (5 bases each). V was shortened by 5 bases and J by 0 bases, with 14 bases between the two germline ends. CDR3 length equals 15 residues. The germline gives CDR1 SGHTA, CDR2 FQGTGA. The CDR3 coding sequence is TGTGCCAGCAGCCCCCAAGGGGCGGGCTCCTACGAGCAGTACTTC. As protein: CASSPQGAGSYEQYF.

CDR3 nucleotide sequence: TGCAACATTGGGGGTTTGGGAACTGAAGCTTTCTTT. It encodes CNIGGLGTEAFF. V usage is TRBV29-1 and J usage is TRBJ1-1; maybe TRBD1 (5 bases). The CDR3 extends over 12 amino acids. The germline CDR1 and CDR2 sequences are SQVTM and ANQGSEA. Full variable domain (rest looked up from reference TRBV29-1 and TRBJ1-1): SAVISQKPSRDICQRGTSLTIQCQVDSQVTMMFWYRQQPGQSLTLIATANQGSEATYESGFVIDKFPISRPNLTFSTLTVSNMSPEDSSIYLCNIGGLGTEAFFGQGTRLTVV.

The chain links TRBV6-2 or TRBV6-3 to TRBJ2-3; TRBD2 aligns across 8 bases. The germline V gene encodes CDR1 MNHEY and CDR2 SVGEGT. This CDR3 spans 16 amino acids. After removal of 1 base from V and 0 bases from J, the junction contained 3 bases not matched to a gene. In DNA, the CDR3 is TGTGCCAGCAGTTACTGGATAGCGGGGAGCACAGATACGCAGTATTTT. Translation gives CASSYWIAGSTDTQYF.

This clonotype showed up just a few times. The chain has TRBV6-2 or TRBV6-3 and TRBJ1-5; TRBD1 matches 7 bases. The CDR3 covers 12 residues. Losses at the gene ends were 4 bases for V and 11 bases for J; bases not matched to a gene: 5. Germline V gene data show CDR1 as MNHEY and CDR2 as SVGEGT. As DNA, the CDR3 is TGTGCCAGCAGTTCCGGACAGGCCGCCCAGCATTTT. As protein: CASSSGQAAQHF.

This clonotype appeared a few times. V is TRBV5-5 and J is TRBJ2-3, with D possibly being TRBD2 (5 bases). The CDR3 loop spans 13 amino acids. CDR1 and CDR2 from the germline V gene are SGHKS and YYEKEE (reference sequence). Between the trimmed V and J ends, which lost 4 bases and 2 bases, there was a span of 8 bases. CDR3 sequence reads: CASSERTTDTQYF. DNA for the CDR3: TGTGCCAGCAGCGAGCGGACCACAGATACGCAGTATTTT.

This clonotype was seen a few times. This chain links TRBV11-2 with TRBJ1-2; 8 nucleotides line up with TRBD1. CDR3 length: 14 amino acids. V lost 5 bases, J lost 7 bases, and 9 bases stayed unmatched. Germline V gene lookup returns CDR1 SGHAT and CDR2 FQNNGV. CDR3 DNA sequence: TGTGCCAGCAGCCCCATGACAGGGGTTCGTGGCTACACCTTC. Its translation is CASSPMTGVRGYTF.

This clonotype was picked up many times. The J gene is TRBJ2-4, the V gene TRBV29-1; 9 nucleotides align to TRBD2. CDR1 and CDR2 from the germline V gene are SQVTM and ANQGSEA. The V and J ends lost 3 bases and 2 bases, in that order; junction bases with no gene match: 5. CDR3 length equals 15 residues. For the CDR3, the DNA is TGCAGCGTTGATACTGCGGGAGGGACCAAAAACATTCAGTACTTC. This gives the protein CSVDTAGGTKNIQYF.